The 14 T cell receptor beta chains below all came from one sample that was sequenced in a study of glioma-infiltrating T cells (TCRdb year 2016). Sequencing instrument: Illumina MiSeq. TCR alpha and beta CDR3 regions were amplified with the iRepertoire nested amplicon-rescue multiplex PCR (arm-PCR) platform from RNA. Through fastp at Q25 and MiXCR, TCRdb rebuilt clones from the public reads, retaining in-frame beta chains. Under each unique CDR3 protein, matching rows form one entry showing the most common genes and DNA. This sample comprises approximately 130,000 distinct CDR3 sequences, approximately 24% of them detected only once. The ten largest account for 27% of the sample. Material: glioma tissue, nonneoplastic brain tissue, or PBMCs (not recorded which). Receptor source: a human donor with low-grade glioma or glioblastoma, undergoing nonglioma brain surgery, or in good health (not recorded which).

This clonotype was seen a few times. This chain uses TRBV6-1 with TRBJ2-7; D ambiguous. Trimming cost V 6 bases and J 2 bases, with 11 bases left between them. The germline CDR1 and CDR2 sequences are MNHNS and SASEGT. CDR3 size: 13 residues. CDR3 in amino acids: CASSPRIAYEQYV. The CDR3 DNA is TGTGCCAGCAGCCCCAGGATTGCCTACGAGCAGTACGTC.

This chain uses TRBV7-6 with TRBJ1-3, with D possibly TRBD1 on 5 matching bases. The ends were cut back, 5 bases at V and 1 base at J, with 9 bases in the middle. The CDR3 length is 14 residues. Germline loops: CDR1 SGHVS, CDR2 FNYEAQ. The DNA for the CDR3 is TGTGCCAGCAGCGCTGACAGATCTGGAAACACCATATATTTT. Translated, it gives CASSADRSGNTIYF.

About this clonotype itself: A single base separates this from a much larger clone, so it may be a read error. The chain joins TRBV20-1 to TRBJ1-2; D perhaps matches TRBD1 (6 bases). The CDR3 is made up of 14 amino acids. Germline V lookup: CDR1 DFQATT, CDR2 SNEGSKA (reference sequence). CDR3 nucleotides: TGCAGTGCTACACAGGGACTAGGGACCTATGACTACACCTTC. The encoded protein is CSATQGLGTYDYTF.

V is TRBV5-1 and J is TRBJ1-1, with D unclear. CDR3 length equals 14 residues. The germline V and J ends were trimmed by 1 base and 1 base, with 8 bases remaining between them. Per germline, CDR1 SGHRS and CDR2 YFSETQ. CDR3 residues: CASSLFDQNTEAFF. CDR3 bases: TGCGCCAGCAGCTTGTTCGACCAGAACACTGAAGCTTTCTTT.

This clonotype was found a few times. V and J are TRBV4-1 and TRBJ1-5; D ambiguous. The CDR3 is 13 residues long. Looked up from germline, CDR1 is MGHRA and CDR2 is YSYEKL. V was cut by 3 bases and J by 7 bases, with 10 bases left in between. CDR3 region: CASSQRDVQPQHF. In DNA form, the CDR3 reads TGCGCCAGCAGCCAGCGCGACGTCCAGCCCCAGCATTTT.

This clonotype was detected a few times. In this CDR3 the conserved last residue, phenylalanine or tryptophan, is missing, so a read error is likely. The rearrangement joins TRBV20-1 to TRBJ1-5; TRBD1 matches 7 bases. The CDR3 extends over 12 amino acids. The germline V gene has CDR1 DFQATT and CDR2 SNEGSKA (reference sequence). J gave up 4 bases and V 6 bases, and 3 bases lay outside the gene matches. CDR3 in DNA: TGCAGTGCAGGGGGCGGTAATCAGCCCCAGCATTCT. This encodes CSAGGGNQPQHS.

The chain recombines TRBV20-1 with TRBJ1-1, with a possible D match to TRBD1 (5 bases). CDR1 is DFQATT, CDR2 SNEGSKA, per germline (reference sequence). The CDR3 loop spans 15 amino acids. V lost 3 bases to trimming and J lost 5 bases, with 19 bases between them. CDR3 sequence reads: CSASLGLSGVTEAFF. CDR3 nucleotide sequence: TGCAGTGCTAGTTTAGGGCTGTCGGGGGTGACTGAAGCTTTCTTT.

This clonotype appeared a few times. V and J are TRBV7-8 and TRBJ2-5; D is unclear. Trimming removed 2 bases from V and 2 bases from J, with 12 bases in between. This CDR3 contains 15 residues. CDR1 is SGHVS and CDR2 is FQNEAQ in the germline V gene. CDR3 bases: TGTGCCAGCAGCTTATTGATAGTGGAGCAAGAGACCCAGTACTTC. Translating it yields CASSLLIVEQETQYF.

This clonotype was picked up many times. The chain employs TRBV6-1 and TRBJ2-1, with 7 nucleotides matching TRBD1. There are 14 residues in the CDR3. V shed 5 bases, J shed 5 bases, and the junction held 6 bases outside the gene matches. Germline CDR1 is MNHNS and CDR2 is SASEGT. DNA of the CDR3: TGTGCCAGCAGTCTTACACAGGGGAACAATGAGCAGTTCTTC. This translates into CASSLTQGNNEQFF.

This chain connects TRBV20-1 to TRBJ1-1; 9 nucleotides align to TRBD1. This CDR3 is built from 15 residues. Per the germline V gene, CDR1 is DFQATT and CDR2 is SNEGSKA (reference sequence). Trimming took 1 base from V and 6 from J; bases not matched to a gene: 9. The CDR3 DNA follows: TGCAGTGCTAGAGTAGGCACAGGGGGCAAAGCTGAAGCTTTCTTT. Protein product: CSARVGTGGKAEAFF.

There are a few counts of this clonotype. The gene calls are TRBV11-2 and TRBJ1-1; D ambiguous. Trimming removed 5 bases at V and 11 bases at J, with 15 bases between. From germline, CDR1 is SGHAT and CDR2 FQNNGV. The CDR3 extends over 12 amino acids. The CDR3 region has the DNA TGTGCCAGCAGCCTTGGCCGGACCCCGGCTTTCTTT. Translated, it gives CASSLGRTPAFF. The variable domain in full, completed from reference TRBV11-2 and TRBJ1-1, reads EAGVAQSPRYKIIEKRQSVAFWCNPISGHATLYWYQQILGQGPKLLIQFQNNGVVDDSQLPKDRFSAERLKGVDSTLKIQPAKLEDSAVYLCASSLGRTPAFFGQGTRLTVV.

CDR3 in DNA: TGTGCCAGCAAAGTGAGCAATCAGCCCCAGCATTTT. Encoded protein: CASKVSNQPQHF. The chain joins TRBV28 to TRBJ1-5; D unclear. V lost 7 bases and J lost 1, with 5 bases in between. Germline V gene sequence: CDR1 MDHEN, CDR2 SYDVKM. The CDR3 is 12 amino acids.

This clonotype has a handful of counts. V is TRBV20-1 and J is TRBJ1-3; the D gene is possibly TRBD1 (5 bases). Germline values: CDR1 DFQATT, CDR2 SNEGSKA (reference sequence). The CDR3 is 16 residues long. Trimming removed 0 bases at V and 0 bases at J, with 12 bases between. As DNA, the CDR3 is TGCAGTGCTAGAGATTCTCAGGGTGGCTCTGGAAACACCATATATTTT. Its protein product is CSARDSQGGSGNTIYF.

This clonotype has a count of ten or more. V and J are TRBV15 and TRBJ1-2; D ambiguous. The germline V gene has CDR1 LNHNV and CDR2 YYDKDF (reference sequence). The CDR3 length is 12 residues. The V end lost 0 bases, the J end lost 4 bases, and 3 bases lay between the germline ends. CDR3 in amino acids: CATSRDGYGYTF. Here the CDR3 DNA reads TGTGCCACCAGCAGAGATGGCTATGGCTACACCTTC. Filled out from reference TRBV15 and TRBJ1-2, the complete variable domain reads DAMVIQNPRYQVTQFGKPVTLSCSQTLNHNVMYWYQQKSSQAPKLLFHYYDKDFNNEADTPDNFQSRRPNTSFCFLDIRSPGLGDTAMYLCATSRDGYGYTFGSGTRLTVV.